The rows below give T cell receptor beta chains drawn from one sample of a study of cytotoxic CD8 clonotypes in ibrutinib-treated CLL. The method was immunoSEQ multiplex PCR; TCRdb's version includes in-frame clones alone and lacks a portion of them. This table holds hundreds of thousands of clones, less than 75% found once. Sequences were derived from PBMCs, sampled after 24 months of ibrutinib treatment. These receptor sequences come from a human donor with chronic lymphocytic leukemia. CDR3s include the opening cysteine and the closing phenylalanine or tryptophan. Fields, in order: J gene, clone size, V gene, D gene, CDR3 DNA, CDR3 protein. D genes are given only for firm matches. The size of a clone is reported for some rows only, either as once, few or many, or as a class for expanded clones.

>TRBJ2-7|.|TRBV11-2|.
TGTGCCAGCAGCTTCGGGGTTTACGAGCAGTACTTC
CASSFGVYEQYF
>TRBJ2-5|.|TRBV27|TRBD1
TGTGCCAGCAGTATCAGGGGGCTGGGAGAGACCCAGTACTTC
CASSIRGLGETQYF
>TRBJ2-5|.|TRBV7-3|.
TGTGCCAGCAGCCTCGGACTGCCCCCAGAGACCCAGTACTTC
CASSLGLPPETQYF
>TRBJ2-6|.|TRBV19|.
TGTGCCAGTAGTATAAGAACCGAGACGCGGGCCGGAGTTTCTGGGGCCAACGTCCTGACTTTC
CASSIRTETRAGVSGANVLTF
>TRBJ1-2|.|TRBV9|.
TGTGCCAGCAGCGCTTACGGAACCTCAGACTATGGCTGCACCTTC
CASSAYGTSDYGCTF
>TRBJ2-7|.|TRBV18|.
TGTGCCAGCTCACAAGGGACATTCCACGAGCAGTACTTC
CASSQGTFHEQYF
>TRBJ2-7|.|TRBV2|.
TGTGCCAGCACTTACCTTAGGGGGGCCGACGAGCAGTACTTC
CASTYLRGADEQYF
>TRBJ2-1|few|TRBV20-1|.
TGCAGTGCCAGGTGGGGGGAGTGGCAGTTCTTC
CSARWGEWQFF
>TRBJ1-1|few|TRBV29-1|.
TGCAGCGTCGAAGACACTGAAGCTTTCTTT
CSVEDTEAFF
>TRBJ1-5|.|TRBV29-1|.
TGCAGCGTTGGATTTTTGGGTCAGCCCCAGCATTTT
CSVGFLGQPQHF
>TRBJ2-3|.|TRBV7-8|.
TGTGCCAGCAGCTTAGATCAGCGGAGCACAGATACGCAGTATTTT
CASSLDQRSTDTQYF
>TRBJ2-7|.|TRBV15|TRBD1
TGTGCCACCAGCAGAAGCAGGGGGCTAGCTCGGGACGAGCAGTACTTC
CATSRSRGLARDEQYF
>TRBJ2-7|.|TRBV20-1|.
TGCAGTCTGATTTGGCGCTACGAGCAGTACTTC
CSLIWRYEQYF
>TRBJ1-2|.|TRBV27|.
TGTGCCAGCAGTTTACTCCCATACAGGGCTGAGTACTATGGCTACACCTTC
CASSLLPYRAEYYGYTF
>TRBJ1-2|.|TRBV28|.
TGTGCCAGCAGTCTACCACTCTCTTCGAGGGGCTACACCTTC
CASSLPLSSRGYTF
>TRBJ2-3|.|TRBV9|.
TGTGCCAGCAGCGTAGGTGTCGATACCGCAGATACGCAGTATTTT
CASSVGVDTADTQYF
>TRBJ2-7|.|TRBV19|TRBD2
TGTGCCAGTAGTATTTTGGCGGGAGCCCCCTACGAGCAGTACTTC
CASSILAGAPYEQYF
>TRBJ2-7|.|TRBV9|TRBD2
TGTGCCAGCAGGTGGACTAGCGGGAGCGACGAGCAGTACTTC
CASRWTSGSDEQYF
>TRBJ2-7|.|TRBV19|TRBD1
TGTGCCTCGACGGACCGGGACAGGGGACCCTACGAGCAGTACTTC
CASTDRDRGPYEQYF
>TRBJ2-7|.|TRBV6-5|TRBD2
TGTGCCAGCAGTCGGACTAGCGGGATTTACGAGCAGTACTTC
CASSRTSGIYEQYF
>TRBJ2-7|once|TRBV28|TRBD1
TGTGCCAGCAGCTCGACAGGGTACCCGACTTGGGAGCAGTACTTC
CASSSTGYPTWEQYF
>TRBJ2-1|.|TRBV7-2|TRBD2
TGTGCCAGCAGCAAATCTAGCGGGAGTCACTATGAGCAGTTCTTC
CASSKSSGSHYEQFF
>TRBJ2-7|.|TRBV7-9|TRBD1
TGTGCCAGCAGCTTGCAGGGGGCGGAGATTCAGTACTTC
CASSLQGAEIQYF
>TRBJ1-5|.|TRBV15|.
TGTGCCACCAGCAGAGATCTGGGAGGGATTAGCAATCAGCCCCAGCATTTT
CATSRDLGGISNQPQHF
>TRBJ2-2|.|TRBV29-1|.
TGCAGCGTCCCACAGGGTGCGAACACCGGGGAGCTGTTTTTT
CSVPQGANTGELFF
>TRBJ1-5|.|TRBV19|TRBD1
TGTGCCAGTAGACTCCGGGACAGGGCTACGAATCAGCCCCAGCATTTT
CASRLRDRATNQPQHF
>TRBJ2-7|.|TRBV6-5|TRBD2
TGTGCCAGCAGCCGGGTACTAGCGAGCTACGAGCAGTACTTC
CASSRVLASYEQYF
>TRBJ2-7|.|TRBV28|.
TGTGCCAGCAGTGTTCAGCGCGAGCAGTACTTC
CASSVQREQYF
>TRBJ2-3|.|TRBV2|.
TGTGCCGCCCGGGACTCCGGCACAGATACGCAGTATTTT
CAARDSGTDTQYF
>TRBJ2-1|.|TRBV20-1|TRBD2
TGCAGTGCTAGAGGCGGGGGGGAGCAGTTCTTC
CSARGGGEQFF
>TRBJ1-2|.|TRBV9|.
TGTGCCAGCAGCGGGGGACACGCGGGAGCATATGGCTACACCTTC
CASSGGHAGAYGYTF
>TRBJ1-2|.|TRBV7-2|TRBD1
TGTGCCAGCAGCTCGGAACAGGGGACCTATGGCTACACCTTC
CASSSEQGTYGYTF
>TRBJ2-1|few|TRBV5-1|.
TGCGCCAGCAGAATTGGAGGGACCGCATACAATGAGCAGTTCTTC
CASRIGGTAYNEQFF
>TRBJ2-7|.|TRBV6-5|TRBD2
TGTGCCAGCAGTACCGGGACTCTCCGCGGGGGGCAGTACTTC
CASSTGTLRGGQYF
>TRBJ2-5|.|TRBV18|.
TGTGCCAGCTCACCAGCACAGACCCAAGAGACCCAGTACTTC
CASSPAQTQETQYF
>TRBJ2-2|.|TRBV28|TRBD2
TGTGCCAGCCGAACTAGCGGGTCCACCGGGGAGCTGTTTTTT
CASRTSGSTGELFF
>TRBJ2-1|.|TRBV5-1|TRBD2
TGCGCCAGCAGCTCCCGGGGACTAGCGGGAGGAGAGTACAATGAGCAGTTCTTC
CASSSRGLAGGEYNEQFF
>TRBJ1-5|.|TRBV28|TRBD1
TGTGCCAGCAGCCACGACAGGGTGGGAAGCAATCAGCCCCAGCATTTT
CASSHDRVGSNQPQHF
>TRBJ2-2|few|TRBV30|TRBD1
TGTGCCTGGAGTAAGGCAGGGGGGAACACCGGGGAGCTGTTTTTT
CAWSKAGGNTGELFF
>TRBJ2-1|.|TRBV2|TRBD2
TGTGCCAGCAGTGAAAGGAGTAGCGGGGGGGACAATGAGCAGTTCTTC
CASSERSSGGDNEQFF
>TRBJ1-5|.|TRBV15|.
TGTGCCACCAGCGCAGGGTTCGGTCAGCCCCAGCATTTT
CATSAGFGQPQHF
>TRBJ2-1|.|TRBV11-3|TRBD2
TGTGCCAGCAGCCTAACCGGGACTAGTAACAATGAGCAGTTCTTC
CASSLTGTSNNEQFF
>TRBJ2-3|.|TRBV5-6|TRBD2
TGTGCCAGCAGCGGATTAGCGGGGGTTACCTCAGATACGCAGTATTTT
CASSGLAGVTSDTQYF
>TRBJ1-1|.|TRBV29-1|TRBD1
TGCAGCGTTGGGCGACAGGGTTTGGGAGCTTTCTTT
CSVGRQGLGAFF
>TRBJ2-2|.|TRBV29-1|.
TGCAGCGTTGGCCCAGTCACCGGGGAGCTGTTTTTT
CSVGPVTGELFF